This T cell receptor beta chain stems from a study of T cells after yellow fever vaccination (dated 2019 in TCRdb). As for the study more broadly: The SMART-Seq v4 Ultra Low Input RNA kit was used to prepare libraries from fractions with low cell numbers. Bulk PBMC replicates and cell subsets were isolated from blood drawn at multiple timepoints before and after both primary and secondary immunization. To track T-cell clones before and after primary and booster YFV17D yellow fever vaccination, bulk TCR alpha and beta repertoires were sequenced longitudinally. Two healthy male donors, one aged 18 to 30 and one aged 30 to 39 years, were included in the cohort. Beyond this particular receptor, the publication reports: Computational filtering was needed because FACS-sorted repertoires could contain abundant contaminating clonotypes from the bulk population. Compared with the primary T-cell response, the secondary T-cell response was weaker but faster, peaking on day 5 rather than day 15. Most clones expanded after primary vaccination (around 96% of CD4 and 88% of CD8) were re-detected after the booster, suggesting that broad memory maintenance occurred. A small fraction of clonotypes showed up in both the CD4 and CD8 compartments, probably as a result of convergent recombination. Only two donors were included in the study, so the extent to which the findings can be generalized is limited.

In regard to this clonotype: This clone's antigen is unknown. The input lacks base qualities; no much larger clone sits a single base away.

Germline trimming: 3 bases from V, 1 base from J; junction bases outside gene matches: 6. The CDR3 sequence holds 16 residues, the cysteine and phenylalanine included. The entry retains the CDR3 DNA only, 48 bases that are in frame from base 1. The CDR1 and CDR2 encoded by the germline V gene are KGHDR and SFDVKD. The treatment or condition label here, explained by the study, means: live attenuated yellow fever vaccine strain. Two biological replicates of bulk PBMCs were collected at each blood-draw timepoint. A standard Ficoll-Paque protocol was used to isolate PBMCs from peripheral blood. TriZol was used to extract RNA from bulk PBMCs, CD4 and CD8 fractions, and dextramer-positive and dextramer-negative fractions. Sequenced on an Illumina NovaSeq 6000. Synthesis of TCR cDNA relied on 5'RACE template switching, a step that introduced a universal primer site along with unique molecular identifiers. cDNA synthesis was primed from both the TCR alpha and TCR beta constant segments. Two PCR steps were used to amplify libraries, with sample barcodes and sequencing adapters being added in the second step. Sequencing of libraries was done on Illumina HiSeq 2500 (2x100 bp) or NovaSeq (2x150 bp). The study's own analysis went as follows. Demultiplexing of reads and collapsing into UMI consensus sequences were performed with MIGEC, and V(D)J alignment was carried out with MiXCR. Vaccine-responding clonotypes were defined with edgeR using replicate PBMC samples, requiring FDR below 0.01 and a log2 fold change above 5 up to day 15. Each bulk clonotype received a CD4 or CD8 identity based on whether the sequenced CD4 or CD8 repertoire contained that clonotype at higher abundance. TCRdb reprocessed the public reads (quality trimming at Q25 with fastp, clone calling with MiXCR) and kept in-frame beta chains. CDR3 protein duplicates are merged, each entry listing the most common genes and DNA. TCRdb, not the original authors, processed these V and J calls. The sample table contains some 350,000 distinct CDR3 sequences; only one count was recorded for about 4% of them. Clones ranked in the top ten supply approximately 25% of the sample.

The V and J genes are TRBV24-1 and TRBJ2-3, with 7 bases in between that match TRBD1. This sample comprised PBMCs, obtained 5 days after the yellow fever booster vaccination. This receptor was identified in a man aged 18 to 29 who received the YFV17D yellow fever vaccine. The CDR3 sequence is CATSDHDRDGTDTQYF. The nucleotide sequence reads TGTGCCACCAGTGATCACGACAGGGACGGCACAGATACGCAGTATTTT.